This TCR beta chain was recorded in a study of shared clonotypes between healthy human individuals. The study, taken as a whole, reports: Naive subsets usually exceeded memory subsets in estimated richness.

Combination of CD45RO+ cells with CCR7-negative CD45RA+ TemRA cells was used for CD8 memory. For this clone: Its matching antigen is unknown.

The CDR3 is made up of 15 amino acids. V gave up 7 bases and J gave up 0 bases; unmatched junction bases: 8. Germline CDR1 LNHDA, CDR2 SQIVND (reference sequence). Replicate PCRs from sorted subsets contained roughly 200 ng DNA, which is 30,000 to 35,000 T cell genomes. This table comes from immunoSEQ multiplex PCR, and its TCRdb copy is limited to in-frame clones, with some not included. The data show hundreds of thousands of clones, 95% to 97% seen once. The chain couples TRBV19 to TRBJ1-1; 7 bases align to TRBD1. This clonotype was sampled from a man aged 25-45 years in good health. Sequencing was done on a sample of memory CD8+ T cells sorted from blood. The sample's subset: CD45RO+ cells pooled with CCR7-negative TemRA cells. The CDR3 nucleotides are TGTGCCAGTACCAGGGCAGGGGGAATGAACACTGAAGCTTTCTTT. It is translated as CASTRAGGMNTEAFF.